This TCR beta chain was profiled in a study of T cells in Graves' hyperthyroidism and ophthalmopathy. The source material, RNA transcripts, was used to amplify TCR beta CDR3 regions. HTBI primers were used for first-round RT-PCR of the TCR CDR3. A single record per CDR3 protein comes from TCRdb applying MiXCR to the multiplex PCR reads. Of about 400,000 distinct CDR3 sequences listed, about 15% are singletons. This CDR3 has 14 residues. The V and J ends lost 3 bases and 0 bases respectively, with 6 bases between them. Germline CDR1 reads MNHNS; CDR2 reads SASEGT. Sequencing used blood. The chain couples TRBV6-1 to TRBJ2-1; D uncertain. This sequence was found in a woman aged 30 to 39 with Graves' hyperthyroidism. CDR3 region: CASSEMGSYNEQFF. CDR3 sequence (DNA): TGTGCCAGCAGTGAGATGGGCTCCTACAATGAGCAGTTCTTC.